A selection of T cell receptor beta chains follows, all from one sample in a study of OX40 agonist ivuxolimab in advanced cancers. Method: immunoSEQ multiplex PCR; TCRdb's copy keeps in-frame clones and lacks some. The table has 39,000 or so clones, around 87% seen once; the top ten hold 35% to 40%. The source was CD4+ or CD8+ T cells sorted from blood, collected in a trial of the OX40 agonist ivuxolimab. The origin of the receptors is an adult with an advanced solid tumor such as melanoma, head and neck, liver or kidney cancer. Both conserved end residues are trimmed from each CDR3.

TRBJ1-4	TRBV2	ASIITGLGGEKLF
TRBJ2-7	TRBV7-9	ASSGDRRDEQY
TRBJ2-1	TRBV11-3	ASSLATYNEQF
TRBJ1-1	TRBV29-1	SVEPVRRGGAF
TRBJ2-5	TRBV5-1	ASSPGGAGETQY
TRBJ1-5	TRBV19	ASSIQGAGNQPQH
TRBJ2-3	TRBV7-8	ASSLAKRVFFTDTQY
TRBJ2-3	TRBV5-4	ASSQGQLNTDTQY
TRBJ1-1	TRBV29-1	SVHPGATEAF
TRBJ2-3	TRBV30	AWSATSNTQY
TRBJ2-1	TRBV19	ASSKTGTSGSNEQF
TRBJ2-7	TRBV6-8	ASRTEGPYEQY
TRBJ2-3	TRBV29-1	SVVAVLADTQY
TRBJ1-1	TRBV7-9	ASSVADEAF
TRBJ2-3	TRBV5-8	ASSESLAPDTQY